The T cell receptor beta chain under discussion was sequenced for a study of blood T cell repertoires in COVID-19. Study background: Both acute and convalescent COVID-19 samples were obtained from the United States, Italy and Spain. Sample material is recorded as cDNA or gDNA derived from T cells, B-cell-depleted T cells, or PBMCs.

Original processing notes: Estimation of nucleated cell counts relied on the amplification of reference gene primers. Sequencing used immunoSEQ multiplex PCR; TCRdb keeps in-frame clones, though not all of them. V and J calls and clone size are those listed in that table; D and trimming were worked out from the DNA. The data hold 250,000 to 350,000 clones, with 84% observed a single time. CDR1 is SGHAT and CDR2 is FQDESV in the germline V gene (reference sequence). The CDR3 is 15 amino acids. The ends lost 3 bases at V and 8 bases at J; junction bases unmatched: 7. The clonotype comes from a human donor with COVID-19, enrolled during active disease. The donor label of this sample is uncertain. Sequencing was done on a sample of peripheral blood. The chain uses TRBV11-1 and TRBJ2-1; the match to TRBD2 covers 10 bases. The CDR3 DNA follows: TGTGCCAGCAGCTTTGTCCTAGCGGGAGTGGATGAGCAGTTCTTC. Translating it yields CASSFVLAGVDEQFF.